What follows are 2 T cell receptor beta chains derived from one specimen sequenced in a study of shared clonotypes between healthy human individuals. Profiled with immunoSEQ multiplex PCR; TCRdb holds only in-frame clones, not every one. The data contain approximately 740,000 clones, around 72% of them seen just once; the ten biggest clones take up approximately 1.8%. The sample comprised memory CD4+ T cells sorted from blood. Documented subset: CD45RA-negative fraction. These receptor sequences come from a woman aged 25 to 39 in good health.

The genes are TRBV5-4 and TRBJ2-5; D not resolved. The V end lost 0 bases, the J end lost 2 bases, and 8 bases lay between the germline ends. CDR1 and CDR2 from the germline V gene are SGHNT and YYREEE (reference sequence). The CDR3 runs to 14 residues. CDR3: CASSLDSIQETQYF. The DNA of the CDR3 is TGTGCCAGCAGCTTGGACAGTATACAAGAGACCCAGTACTTC.

The J gene is TRBJ2-2, the V gene TRBV11-1, with D perhaps matching TRBD2 (5 bases). The CDR3 has 17 amino acids. V was pared by 3 bases and J by 1 base, with 15 bases between. Germline values: CDR1 SGHAT, CDR2 FQDESV (reference sequence). DNA for the CDR3: TGTGCCAGCAGCTTTCTTCCTGGACTCGGGAACACCGGGGAGCTGTTTTTT. Translation: CASSFLPGLGNTGELFF.